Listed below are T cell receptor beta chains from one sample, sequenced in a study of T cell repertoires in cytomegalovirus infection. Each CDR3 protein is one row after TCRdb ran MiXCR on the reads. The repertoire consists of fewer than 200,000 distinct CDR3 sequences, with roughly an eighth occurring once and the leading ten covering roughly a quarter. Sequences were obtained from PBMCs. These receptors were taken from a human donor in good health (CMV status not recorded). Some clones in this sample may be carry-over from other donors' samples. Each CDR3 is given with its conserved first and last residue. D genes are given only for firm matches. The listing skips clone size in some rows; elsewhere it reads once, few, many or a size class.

TGTGCCATCAGGCCGGGACTAGCGGGAGGTAGCAATGAGCAGTTCTTC CAIRPGLAGGSNEQFF TRBD2 TRBJ2-1 TRBV10-3 few
TGTGCCAGCAGCTTAGTCCCTCGGGGGGGGGGACGGAATGAGCAGTTCTTC CASSLVPRGGGRNEQFF TRBD2 TRBJ2-1 TRBV11-2 NA
TGTGCCAGCAGACAGACAGGGGGCGCAGAAAATGGCTACACCTTC CASRQTGGAENGYTF TRBD1 TRBJ1-2 TRBV7-9 many
TGCGCCAGCAGCCAGGGCCCGGCGGCCTATGGCTACACCTTC CASSQGPAAYGYTF NA TRBJ1-2 TRBV4-1 few
TGTGCCAGCAAGCCAGGGGTGGCAGGGCCGAACTATGGCTACACCTTC CASKPGVAGPNYGYTF NA TRBJ1-2 TRBV3-1 NA
TGTGCCAGCAGCCCACGGACAGGGGGCGCGAGCACTGAAGCTTTCTTT CASSPRTGGASTEAFF TRBD1 TRBJ1-1 TRBV7-9 many
TGTGCCAGCAGCTTAGAAGTCAGGGAGGGCACTGAAGCTTTCTTT CASSLEVREGTEAFF NA TRBJ1-1 TRBV7-9 few
TGTGCCAGCAGCCAATATGGGTCCTACGAGCAGTACTTC CASSQYGSYEQYF NA TRBJ2-7 TRBV3-1 NA
TGTGCCAGCATCCTAGGTCCGAAGCGGACTGAAGCTTTCTTT CASILGPKRTEAFF NA TRBJ1-1 TRBV28 many
TGTGCCAGCAGCGACAAGGGACGGGGATCGAACACTGAAGCTTTCTTT CASSDKGRGSNTEAFF NA TRBJ1-1 TRBV7-3 many
TGCGCCAGCAGGTTACGGACGGACGCAACTAATGAAAAACTGTTTTTT CASRLRTDATNEKLFF NA TRBJ1-4 TRBV5-1 few
TGTGCCAGCAGTTTGTTAACGAACACTGAAGCTTTCTTT CASSLLTNTEAFF NA TRBJ1-1 TRBV27 few
TGTGCCAGCAGTCCGGACCAGGGGTTGAACACTGAAGCTTTCTTT CASSPDQGLNTEAFF NA TRBJ1-1 TRBV12-3/TRBV12-4 many
TGTGCCAGCAGTTCCAGGGGTCTTTACGAGCAGTACTTC CASSSRGLYEQYF NA TRBJ2-7 TRBV27 once
TGTGCCAGCAGCTTAATAACCACGGGGGCTGGCTACACCTTC CASSLITTGAGYTF NA TRBJ1-2 TRBV7-6 many
TGTGCCAGCAGCCTTAGGACAGCTCTCGTCGAGCAGTACTTC CASSLRTALVEQYF NA TRBJ2-7 TRBV7-6 many
TGTGCCAGCAGTGACTACTTGAGCTCCTACGAGCAGTACTTC CASSDYLSSYEQYF NA TRBJ2-7 TRBV2 many